This T cell receptor (beta chain) derives from a study of blood T cell repertoires in COVID-19. Across the whole study: PBMCs, B-cell-depleted T cells, or T cells provided the cDNA or gDNA that made up the material.

Authors' data handling: Amplifying reference gene primers gave estimates of nucleated cell counts. The repertoire was sequenced with immunoSEQ multiplex PCR; TCRdb's copy has only in-frame clones and lacks some. V and J calls plus clone size are reproduced from that table; the DNA served to infer D and trimming. The sample holds some 200,000 clones, 70% to 85% seen once. This TCR derives from a woman between 40 and 50 years old who had recovered from COVID-19. Sequencing used peripheral blood.

The CDR3 nucleotides are TGTGCCAGCAGTTACTCGACAGTCCGTCTCTACGAGCAGTACTTC. It yields the protein CASSYSTVRLYEQYF. The rearrangement uses TRBV6-5 and TRBJ2-7; weak D call: TRBD1 (5 bases). The CDR3 length is 15 residues. The V gene lost 0 bases and the J gene lost 3 bases, with 12 bases spanning the gap. CDR1 and CDR2 (germline): MNHEY, SVGAGI.